This is a list of T cell receptor beta chains from one sample in a study of blood T cell repertoires in COVID-19. Profiling relied on immunoSEQ multiplex PCR, and the TCRdb table lists in-frame clones only, not all of them. The table has 350,000 or so clones, about nine tenths seen once. Specimen: PBMCs or T cells enriched from blood (not recorded which). These receptors were taken from a woman aged 30 to 39 who had been exposed to COVID-19. The conserved cysteine and the conserved F or W are not part of the CDR3 here.

V gene: TRBV7-9; CDR3 protein: ASSLGGTTFSYEQY
V gene: TRBV3-1/TRBV3-2; CDR3 protein: ASSQLPSGSTDTQY
V gene: TRBV28; CDR3 protein: ASSPLQGLGEQY
V gene: TRBV6-1; CDR3 protein: ASSEPSYSSYNEQF
V gene: TRBV5-1; CDR3 protein: ASSWTGTGDTEAF
V gene: TRBV6-2/TRBV6-3; CDR3 protein: ASSYSGGRSYNEQF
V gene: TRBV7-2; CDR3 protein: ASSLFSGDYGYT
V gene: TRBV24-1; CDR3 protein: ATSESNQPQH
V gene: TRBV19; CDR3 protein: ASNSDWADTQY
V gene: TRBV9; CDR3 protein: ASSIRDSQKLF
V gene: TRBV4-1; CDR3 protein: ASSQDRQGQETQY
V gene: TRBV19; CDR3 protein: ASKRSETQY
V gene: TRBV19; CDR3 protein: ASRPVAGVVFKSNQPQH
V gene: TRBV28; CDR3 protein: ASTESGRGFGYT
V gene: TRBV5-1; CDR3 protein: ASSHGLAGPYEQY
V gene: TRBV2; CDR3 protein: ASGGAYGEQY
V gene: TRBV28; CDR3 protein: ASSLRSGRKSRSYEQY
V gene: TRBV6-2/TRBV6-3; CDR3 protein: ASSPRGREGETQY
V gene: TRBV29-1; CDR3 protein: SVSASAQETQY
V gene: TRBV7-9; CDR3 protein: ASSLGKLGSEAF
V gene: TRBV7-9; CDR3 protein: ASSPPTGFNEQY
V gene: TRBV6-4; CDR3 protein: ASSEQGGHQPQH
V gene: TRBV13; CDR3 protein: ASSLGDQETQY
V gene: TRBV30; CDR3 protein: AWSMENEQF
V gene: TRBV6-1; CDR3 protein: ASSEEGLGVGTYNEQF
V gene: TRBV15; CDR3 protein: ATSRDNYNSPLH
V gene: TRBV7-8; CDR3 protein: ASSLADLKGGYEQY
V gene: TRBV7-3; CDR3 protein: ASSLGPGQNNYGYT
V gene: TRBV18; CDR3 protein: ASSRTASDSPLH
V gene: TRBV19; CDR3 protein: ASSPGLAENEQF
V gene: TRBV15; CDR3 protein: ATSWGETVNTEAF
V gene: TRBV11-2; CDR3 protein: ASSLEGGRVYEQY
V gene: TRBV27; CDR3 protein: ASSLVSAANTEAF
V gene: TRBV28; CDR3 protein: ASSLGRALGSYEQY
V gene: TRBV28; CDR3 protein: ASSRTQETQY
V gene: TRBV3-1/TRBV3-2; CDR3 protein: ASSQAGTLNTEAF
V gene: TRBV7-3; CDR3 protein: ASSPALSDTDTQY
V gene: TRBV12-3/TRBV12-4; CDR3 protein: ASSLGGGTEAF
V gene: TRBV19; CDR3 protein: ASNRGLSSSYGAF
V gene: TRBV9; CDR3 protein: ASSGRTSGDYWEQF
V gene: TRBV5-4; CDR3 protein: ASSLESGLEAF
V gene: TRBV4-1; CDR3 protein: PRRRPGGLAGPLGAGELF
V gene: TRBV7-9; CDR3 protein: ASSWDLAGGSYEQY
V gene: TRBV7-9; CDR3 protein: ASSPQGAGNTEAF
V gene: TRBV30; CDR3 protein: AWSVEGSPANEQF
V gene: TRBV28; CDR3 protein: ASTQTPGTLDTQY
V gene: TRBV18; CDR3 protein: ASSPGQGPVGGNSPLH
V gene: TRBV6-5; CDR3 protein: ASSYSAQGRHEQY
V gene: TRBV12-5; CDR3 protein: ASGPGQSYGYT
V gene: TRBV7-2; CDR3 protein: ASTPGQPALHGYT
V gene: TRBV7-8; CDR3 protein: ASSLDRGTEAF
V gene: TRBV28; CDR3 protein: ASISAPSGSFSYEQY